The source of this TCR beta chain is a study of T cell repertoires in cytomegalovirus infection. Study-level information: Carrying CMV and the relevant HLA type showed in public TCR beta signatures. The study's findings and limits: Of the TCR beta families, the public ones yielded a cumulative frequency that identified carriers of CMV plus the relevant HLA. Dominating the ex vivo response were TCR beta clonotypes that were CMV-specific and HLA-C-restricted.

Using its own MiXCR run on the reads, TCRdb lists one record per CDR3 protein. The sample shows fewer than 550,000 distinct CDR3 sequences, about 17% of them seen only once. This clonotype was detected ten times or more. Its antigen is still unknown. CDR3 length: 15 amino acids. The V and J ends lost 6 bases and 0 bases respectively, with 15 bases between them. Per germline, CDR1 MDHEN and CDR2 SYDVKM. Sequenced: CD8+ T cells from PBMCs. The J gene is TRBJ2-7, the V gene TRBV28, with D hard to call. The TCR was taken from a human donor in good health (CMV status not recorded). Some clones in this sample may be carry-over from other donors' samples. This chain's CDR3 is CASSSPRGFSYEQYF. In DNA, the CDR3 is TGTGCCAGCAGCTCACCCCGAGGCTTCTCCTACGAGCAGTACTTC.